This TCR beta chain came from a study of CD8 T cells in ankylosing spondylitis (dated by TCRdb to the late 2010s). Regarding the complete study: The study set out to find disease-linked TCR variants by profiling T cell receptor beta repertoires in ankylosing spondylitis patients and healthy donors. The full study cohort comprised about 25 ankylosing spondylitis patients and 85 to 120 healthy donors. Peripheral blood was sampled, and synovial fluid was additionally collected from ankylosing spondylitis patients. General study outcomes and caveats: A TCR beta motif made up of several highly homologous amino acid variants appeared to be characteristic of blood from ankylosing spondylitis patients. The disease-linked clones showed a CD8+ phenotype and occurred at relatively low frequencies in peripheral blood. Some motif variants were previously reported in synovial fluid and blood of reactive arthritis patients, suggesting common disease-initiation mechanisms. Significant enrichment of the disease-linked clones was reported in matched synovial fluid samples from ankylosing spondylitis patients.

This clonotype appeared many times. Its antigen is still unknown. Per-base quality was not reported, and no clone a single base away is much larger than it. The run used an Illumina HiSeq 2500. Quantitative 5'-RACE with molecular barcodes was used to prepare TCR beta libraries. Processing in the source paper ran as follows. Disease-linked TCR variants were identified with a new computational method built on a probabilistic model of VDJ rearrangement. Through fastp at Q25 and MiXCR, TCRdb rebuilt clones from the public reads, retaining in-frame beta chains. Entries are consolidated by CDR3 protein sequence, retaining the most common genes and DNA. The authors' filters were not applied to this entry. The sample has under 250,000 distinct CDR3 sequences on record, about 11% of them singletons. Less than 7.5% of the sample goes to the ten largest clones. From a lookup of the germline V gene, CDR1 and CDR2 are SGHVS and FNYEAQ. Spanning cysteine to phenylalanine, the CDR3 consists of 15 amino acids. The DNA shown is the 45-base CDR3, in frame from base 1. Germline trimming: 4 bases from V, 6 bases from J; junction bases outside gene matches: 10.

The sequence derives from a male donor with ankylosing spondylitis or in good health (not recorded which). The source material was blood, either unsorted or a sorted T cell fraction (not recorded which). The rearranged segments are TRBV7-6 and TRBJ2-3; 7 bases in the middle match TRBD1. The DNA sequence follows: TGTGCCAGCAGCTCCAGGGTAGGACAGGAGGATACGCAGTATTTT. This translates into CASSSRVGQEDTQYF.